The table lists the clone carrying this T cell receptor beta chain with a few counts. The antigen remains undetermined. The sample comes from a study of cytomegalovirus exposure and HLA in healthy donors. In the study overall: An earlier analysis identified fewer than 130 million unique TCR beta sequences in some 170 million T cells. Study-wide results and limits: CMV serostatus was the sole immune exposure information available.

The PCR was carried out with 60 Vbeta primers and 13 Jbeta primers. The repertoire was sequenced with immunoSEQ multiplex PCR; TCRdb's copy has only in-frame clones and lacks some. The sample has 110,000 or so clones, about 12% seen once. The TCR comes from a man aged 35 to 55 in good health and CMV-seropositive. The sequenced sample was PBMCs.

The CDR3 coding sequence is TGTGCCAGCAGCTTAGGGTATAACAGGGCGCTGGAGACCCAGTACTTC. This encodes CASSLGYNRALETQYF. This chain uses TRBV11-2 with TRBJ2-5, with D maybe TRBD1 (6 bases). The V gene lost 1 base and the J gene lost 5 bases, with 17 bases spanning the gap. Germline V lookup: CDR1 SGHAT, CDR2 FQNNGV. The CDR3 contains 16 residues.